Following are 7 T cell receptor beta chains from one sample sequenced in a study of cytomegalovirus exposure and HLA in healthy donors. The PCR was carried out with 60 Vbeta primers and 13 Jbeta primers. The assay was immunoSEQ multiplex PCR, and TCRdb's table has in-frame clones only and misses some. In the table there are 150,000 to 200,000 clones, about 87% of which are singletons. The sequencing sample was made of PBMCs. The receptors stem from a woman aged 18-29 years in good health and CMV-seronegative.

This clone was counted a single time. The chain recombines TRBV6-5 with TRBJ1-2, with 7 bases matching TRBD1. V dropped 0 bases and J dropped 4; count of bases not matched to a gene: 8. Germline CDR1 MNHEY, CDR2 SVGAGI. The length of the CDR3 is 16 residues. In DNA form, the CDR3 reads TGTGCCAGCAGTTACTCGTACAGGGGCGGAGGCTATGGCTACACCTTC. It codes for CASSYSYRGGGYGYTF.

This rearrangement joins TRBV5-5 to TRBJ2-7, with D possibly matching TRBD1 (6 bases). V lost 6 bases to trimming and J lost 2 bases, with 18 bases between them. The CDR3 runs 15 residues. Germline V lookup: CDR1 SGHKS, CDR2 YYEKEE (reference sequence). CDR3 sequence (DNA): TGTGCCAGCACCATAACCGGGACACTGACCTACGAGCAGTACTTC. Translation: CASTITGTLTYEQYF.

This clone came up a few times. The rearrangement joins TRBV5-4 to TRBJ2-1, with D perhaps TRBD1 (6 bases). In germline, CDR1 is SGHNT, CDR2 YYREEE (reference sequence). This CDR3 region has 13 residues. Between the trimmed V and J ends, which lost 5 bases and 4 bases, there was a span of 10 bases. The CDR3 reads CASRPDSYNEQFF. CDR3 DNA sequence: TGTGCCAGCAGACCGGACAGTTACAATGAGCAGTTCTTC.

The rearrangement links TRBV7-2 to TRBJ2-1; a weak D match, TRBD1 (6 bases). Germline V gives CDR1 SGHTA, CDR2 FQGNSA. The CDR3 is 16 amino acids. Trimming removed 0 bases at V and 0 bases at J, with 9 bases between. The CDR3, as DNA: TGTGCCAGCAGCTTAGCGGTGGACAGCTCCTACAATGAGCAGTTCTTC. Amino acid sequence: CASSLAVDSSYNEQFF.

The gene calls are TRBV5-1 and TRBJ2-3, with D possibly matching TRBD2 (6 bases). Germline lookup yields CDR1 SGHRS and CDR2 YFSETQ. V was trimmed by 3 bases and J by 9 bases, leaving 14 bases between them. The CDR3 covers 13 residues. The CDR3 DNA sequence: TGCGCCAGCAGCTACGGGGAGGTTCCGACGCAGTATTTT. This gives the protein CASSYGEVPTQYF.

The genes are TRBV6-6 and TRBJ2-5, with TRBD1 identical over 7 bases. The closer fit of TRBJ2-7 to the DNA end suggests the J call may be wrong. The CDR3 extends over 13 amino acids. The germline CDR1 and CDR2 sequences are MNHNY and SVGAGI (reference sequence). The CDR3 reads CASSNDRVDEQYF. Written as DNA, the CDR3 is TGTGCCAGCAGTAACGACAGGGTAGACGAGCAGTACTTC.

The rearrangement uses TRBV7-6 and TRBJ2-5; D unclear. Between the trimmed V and J ends, which lost 6 bases and 6 bases, there was a span of 11 bases. This CDR3 is 12 amino acids long. Germline CDR1 is SGHVS and CDR2 is FNYEAQ. The CDR3: CASSLNQKTQYF. The CDR3 DNA reads TGTGCCAGCAGTTTAAATCAAAAGACCCAGTACTTC.